This record looks at one T cell receptor (beta chain) sequence and its context. This clone was observed once. There is no known antigen for this receptor. No base quality information exists; no much larger clone differs at one position. This record comes from a study of PD-L1 blockade in urothelial cancer (dated by TCRdb to 2015 to 2018). Context from the whole study: Every patient began therapy at some point between 2014 and 2015 and was given atezolizumab 1,200 mg intravenously every 3 weeks. About nine tenths of the roughly 29 patients were identified as males with urothelial cancer of bladder origin, and a prior smoking history was reported by 18 of 29 patients. An ECOG performance status of 0 or 1 was recorded for the patients, and 0 to 3 prior chemotherapy regimens had been received by the patients. Blood samples were analyzed at two time points: 3 weeks after treatment start (second dose) and 6 weeks after treatment start. Blood samples gave a median of around 140,000 T cells and approximately 85,000 unique TCRs, with a median clonality of 0.080. Somatic, immune and clinical correlates of response to PD-L1 blockade with atezolizumab in urothelial cancer were the focus of an exploratory multi-omic analysis. TCR sequencing covered pretreatment tumor samples and matched, serially collected peripheral blood taken before and after atezolizumab treatment. Progression-free survival longer than 6 months counted as durable clinical benefit, and TCR features were additionally tested against both progression-free and overall survival. In the same patients, whole exome sequencing and RNA sequencing of pretreatment tumors were performed in addition to TCR sequencing. Some ten patients reached durable clinical benefit, while some 19 patients did not. Pretreatment blood TCR-seq was available for fewer than 30 patients, at least one posttreatment blood collection was obtained for roughly 24 patients, and tumor TCR-seq was available for roughly 24 patients. The full study reports these points: Because the sample size was small (n of about 31) and many of the analyses were exploratory, the results are meant to be hypothesis-generating. Improved progression-free and overall survival was associated with having pretreatment peripheral blood TCR clonality below the median. Patients with durable benefit showed greater expansion of tumor-associated TCR clones in peripheral blood 3 weeks after starting treatment (n of about 21, p = 0.022).

Taken from cysteine to phenylalanine, the CDR3 has 13 residues. Only the CDR3 portion is preserved as DNA: 39 bases, with reading frame beginning at the first base. Via the germline V gene (reference sequence), CDR1 is MNHEY and CDR2 SMNVEV. Trimming removed 10 bases from V and 1 base from J, leaving 10 bases between the germline ends. Synthetic TCR analog templates were spiked into each PCR to estimate absolute template abundance from read counts. TCRbeta CDR3 regions were amplified from genomic DNA with bias-controlled V and J gene primers using the immunoSEQ assay. Rearranged TCRbeta segments were sequenced at approximately 20X coverage. Per the original workflow: Clustering was used to correct sequencing errors, and CDR3s were annotated against IMGT so that V, D and J genes could be assigned. Downstream analyses used only productive TCRbeta rearrangements, leaving out any out-of-frame or stop-codon sequences. To compute clonality, Shannon entropy was normalized by the log of the number of unique productive sequences and then subtracted from one. Clones differing between time points or between blood and tumor were identified using Fisher's exact test with Benjamini-Hochberg correction, with an adjusted p below 0.01 applied as the threshold. Imported from immuneACCESS, the table was reduced by TCRdb to in-frame sequences with V and J called. These copies leave out some clones; in studies compared against another copy, an unresolved V gene accounts for under half, and the cause of the remainder is not known. Clone size and the V and J calls come from that table; the DNA yielded D and trimming. This sample lists roughly 53,000 clones; roughly 89% were detected once. The ten biggest clones cover roughly 14% of the sample.

The intended sense of this specimen's time point label: pretreatment peripheral blood. The cohort comprised fewer than 35 patients with locally advanced or metastatic urothelial carcinoma treated at Memorial Sloan Kettering on a trial protocol. Peripheral blood mononuclear cells were collected from each patient pretreatment and during treatment, giving between 1 and 8 total time points per patient. The Qiagen DNeasy Blood extraction kit was used to purify genomic DNA from total PBMCs and tumor samples. PBMCs were collected pretreatment and during treatment, and were isolated and stored as previously described.

The chain is made from TRBV27 and TRBJ1-4; perhaps TRBD1 is the D gene, with 6 bases matching. This TCR was sampled from a woman aged 60-75 years with urothelial cancer. The specimen comprised PBMCs, sampled around atezolizumab (anti-PD-L1) treatment. The encoded CDR3 is CANPRGTNEKLFF. The nucleotide sequence is TGTGCCAACCCCAGGGGAACTAATGAAAAACTGTTTTTT.